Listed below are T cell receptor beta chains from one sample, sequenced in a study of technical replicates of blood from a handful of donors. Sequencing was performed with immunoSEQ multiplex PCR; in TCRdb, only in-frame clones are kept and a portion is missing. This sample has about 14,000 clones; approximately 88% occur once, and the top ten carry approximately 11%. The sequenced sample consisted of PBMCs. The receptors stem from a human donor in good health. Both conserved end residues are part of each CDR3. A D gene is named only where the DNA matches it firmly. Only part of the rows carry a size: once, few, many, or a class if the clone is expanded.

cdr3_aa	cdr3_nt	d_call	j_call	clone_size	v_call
CASSVGGGTYEQYF	TGTGCCAGCAGCGTAGGAGGCGGAACCTACGAGCAGTACTTC	.	TRBJ2-7	.	TRBV9
CASSLTGGESQPQHF	TGCGCCAGCAGCCTGACAGGGGGCGAGAGTCAGCCCCAGCATTTT	TRBD1	TRBJ1-5	.	TRBV5-1
CASSSGLQETQYF	TGTGCCAGCAGCTCGGGACTGCAAGAGACCCAGTACTTC	.	TRBJ2-5	.	TRBV11-2
CASSPMGAASYEQFF	TGTGCCAGTAGTCCAATGGGCGCGGCTAGCTATGAGCAGTTCTTC	.	TRBJ2-1	.	TRBV19
CASSLTDRTLNTGELFF	TGTGCCAGCAGCTTAACGGACAGGACTCTCAACACCGGGGAGCTGTTTTTT	TRBD1	TRBJ2-2	.	TRBV7-6
CASSRNRGDMNTEAFF	TGTGCCAGCAGTAGAAACAGGGGAGATATGAACACTGAAGCTTTCTTT	TRBD1	TRBJ1-1	few	TRBV25-1
CASSYRGGWETQYF	TGTGCCAGCAGTTACCGGGGGGGCTGGGAGACCCAGTACTTC	TRBD2	TRBJ2-5	.	TRBV6-5
CASSRLTGSKNIQYF	TGTGCCAGCAGCCGCCTGACAGGGTCCAAAAACATTCAGTACTTC	TRBD1	TRBJ2-4	.	TRBV6-1
CASSLGLAETYNEQFF	TGCGCCAGCAGCTTGGGTCTAGCGGAGACCTACAATGAGCAGTTCTTC	TRBD2	TRBJ2-1	.	TRBV5-1
CASSYEGMAWNEQFF	TGTGCCAGCAGTTACGAGGGTATGGCATGGAATGAGCAGTTCTTC	.	TRBJ2-1	.	TRBV6-5
CASRSQGSTDTQYF	TGTGCCAGCAGATCACAGGGTAGCACAGATACGCAGTATTTT	.	TRBJ2-3	.	TRBV6-5
CSVGQGVGQPQHF	TGCAGCGTCGGACAGGGGGTAGGGCAGCCCCAGCATTTT	TRBD1	TRBJ1-5	.	TRBV29-1
CASSLQAGTGTDTQYF	TGTGCCAGCAGCCTCCAAGCGGGGACGGGCACAGATACGCAGTATTTT	TRBD2	TRBJ2-3	.	TRBV11-2
CASQIAGGYNEQFF	TGTGCCAGTCAAATAGCGGGGGGGTACAATGAGCAGTTCTTC	TRBD2	TRBJ2-1	.	TRBV6-1
CASRGEAGGPGELFF	TGTGCCAGCAGAGGGGAAGCGGGAGGGCCCGGGGAGCTGTTTTTT	TRBD2	TRBJ2-2	.	TRBV11-3
CASSSWGGEYNEQFF	TGTGCCAGCAGTTCTTGGGGCGGCGAATACAATGAGCAGTTCTTC	.	TRBJ2-1	.	TRBV6-5
CASSYSQNQPQHF	TGTGCCAGCAGTTACTCGCAGAATCAGCCCCAGCATTTT	.	TRBJ1-5	.	TRBV6-5
CASSEQGSGETQYF	TGTGCCAGCAGTGAACAGGGGTCGGGAGAGACCCAGTACTTC	.	TRBJ2-5	.	TRBV2
CASSARGSYNEQFF	TGTGCCAGCAGTGCCAGGGGGTCCTACAATGAGCAGTTCTTC	TRBD1	TRBJ2-1	.	TRBV2
CASSLANQETQYF	TGTGCCAGCAGCTTAGCGAATCAGGAGACCCAGTACTTC	.	TRBJ2-5	.	TRBV7-2
CASSLVGVGELFF	TGTGCCAGCAGCTTAGTGGGCGTCGGGGAGCTGTTTTTT	.	TRBJ2-2	.	TRBV12-1
CASRLELRERASTDTQYF	TGTGCAAGTCGCTTAGAACTCCGGGAGAGGGCCAGCACAGATACGCAGTATTTT	.	TRBJ2-3	.	TRBV12-2
CASSLDHRGTEAFF	TGTGCCAGCAGCTTGGACCACAGGGGAACTGAAGCTTTCTTT	TRBD1	TRBJ1-1	.	TRBV5-5
CASSPQGKTNTGELFF	TGTGCCAGCAGCCCCCAGGGGAAAACGAACACCGGGGAGCTGTTTTTT	.	TRBJ2-2	.	TRBV9
CASSTSSGSSYEQYF	TGTGCCAGCAGCACTTCTAGCGGGAGCTCCTACGAGCAGTACTTC	TRBD2	TRBJ2-7	once	TRBV7-2
CASRPGQGVYGYTF	TGTGCCAGCAGACCCGGACAGGGAGTCTATGGCTACACCTTC	TRBD1	TRBJ1-2	.	TRBV6-5
CASSSPTGGNEQFF	TGTGCCAGCAGCTCTCCGACAGGTGGAAATGAGCAGTTCTTC	.	TRBJ2-1	.	TRBV6-6
CASTLLADYNEQFF	TGTGCCAGCACCCTACTAGCGGACTACAATGAGCAGTTCTTC	TRBD2	TRBJ2-1	once	TRBV7-2
CSVEDLKTGGTDTQYF	TGCAGCGTTGAAGATCTGAAGACAGGGGGCACAGATACGCAGTATTTT	TRBD1	TRBJ2-3	few	TRBV29-1
CASSHPRGGPYEQYF	TGTGCCAGCTCACACCCGAGGGGGGGCCCCTACGAGCAGTACTTC	.	TRBJ2-7	.	TRBV18
CASSEDRDTGELFF	TGTGCCAGCAGTGAGGACAGGGACACCGGGGAGCTGTTTTTT	TRBD1	TRBJ2-2	medium-sized	TRBV25-1
CASSLGGTSGTDTQYF	TGCGCCAGCAGCTTGGGCGGGACTAGCGGCACAGATACGCAGTATTTT	TRBD2	TRBJ2-3	.	TRBV5-1
CATGTSFLEQFF	TGTGCTACCGGGACTAGTTTTCTGGAGCAGTTCTTC	TRBD2	TRBJ2-1	.	TRBV7-2
CASSLGTGQYNEQFF	TGTGCCAGCAGCTTGGGGACAGGCCAATACAATGAGCAGTTCTTC	TRBD1	TRBJ2-1	.	TRBV11-2
CASSLQVSYEQYF	TGTGCCAGTAGTTTACAGGTCTCCTACGAGCAGTACTTC	.	TRBJ2-7	.	TRBV19
CASSRQGDNTGELFF	TGTGCCAGCAGCAGACAGGGGGACAACACCGGGGAGCTGTTTTTT	TRBD1	TRBJ2-2	.	TRBV25-1
CASELAGSTDTQYF	TGTGCCAGCGAGCTAGCGGGGTCCACAGATACGCAGTATTTT	TRBD2	TRBJ2-3	.	TRBV6-1
CAISEPPVYEQYF	TGTGCCATCAGTGAGCCCCCCGTGTACGAGCAGTACTTC	.	TRBJ2-7	.	TRBV10-3
CASRGAGNTIYF	TGTGCCTCACGGGGTGCTGGAAACACCATATATTTT	.	TRBJ1-3	.	TRBV11-2
CSVASGGGIGELFF	TGCAGCGTCGCCAGCGGCGGGGGGATCGGGGAGCTGTTTTTT	TRBD2	TRBJ2-2	.	TRBV29-1
CSAISGQGLFF	TGCAGTGCTATTTCGGGACAGGGGTTGTTTTTT	TRBD1	TRBJ1-4	once	TRBV20-1
CASSQDQGGYQPQHF	TGCGCCAGCAGCCAAGATCAGGGGGGATATCAGCCCCAGCATTTT	TRBD1	TRBJ1-5	.	TRBV4-1
CASKPNWGGDTQYF	TGCGCCAGCAAACCAAATTGGGGAGGGGATACGCAGTATTTT	TRBD2	TRBJ2-3	once	TRBV5-1
CAISEPLAVSGNEQFF	TGTGCCATCAGTGAGCCATTAGCGGTCTCTGGCAATGAGCAGTTCTTC	.	TRBJ2-1	once	TRBV10-3
CASSIAGSGANVLTF	TGTGCCAGTAGTATAGCCGGCTCTGGGGCCAACGTCCTGACTTTC	.	TRBJ2-6	.	TRBV19
CASGSGSSVTDTQYF	TGTGCCAGCGGGTCTGGGTCTAGCGTCACAGATACGCAGTATTTT	.	TRBJ2-3	.	TRBV6-5
CASSFTGGDEQYF	TGTGCCAGCAGCTTCACAGGGGGCGACGAGCAGTACTTC	TRBD1	TRBJ2-7	.	TRBV7-3
CASRGGGTWNSGANVLTF	TGTGCCAGTCGAGGGGGTGGCACCTGGAACTCTGGGGCCAACGTCCTGACTTTC	.	TRBJ2-6	.	TRBV19
CAWRLGYRNEKLFF	TGTGCCTGGAGGCTGGGCTATCGGAATGAAAAACTGTTTTTT	.	TRBJ1-4	few	TRBV30